One TCR beta chain is described in this entry. This entry comes from a study of shared clonotypes between healthy human individuals. Data came from immunoSEQ multiplex PCR; TCRdb stores just in-frame clones and leaves some out. The table records a few million clones, approximately 94% of them present only once. The CDR3 totals 16 residues. CDR1 is SGHTA, CDR2 FQGNSA, per germline. V lost 0 bases, J lost 2 bases, and 14 bases lay in between. The V gene is TRBV7-2, the J gene TRBJ2-7; the D call may be TRBD1 or TRBD2 (6 bases each). The clonotype originates from a young man in good health. Sequencing input: naive CD4+ T cells sorted from blood. Stated subset: CD45RA+ positively selected. CDR3 sequence (DNA): TGTGCCAGCAGCTTAGCTTCGGGGGCCCCCGCCTACGAGCAGTACTTC. Translation gives CASSLASGAPAYEQYF.